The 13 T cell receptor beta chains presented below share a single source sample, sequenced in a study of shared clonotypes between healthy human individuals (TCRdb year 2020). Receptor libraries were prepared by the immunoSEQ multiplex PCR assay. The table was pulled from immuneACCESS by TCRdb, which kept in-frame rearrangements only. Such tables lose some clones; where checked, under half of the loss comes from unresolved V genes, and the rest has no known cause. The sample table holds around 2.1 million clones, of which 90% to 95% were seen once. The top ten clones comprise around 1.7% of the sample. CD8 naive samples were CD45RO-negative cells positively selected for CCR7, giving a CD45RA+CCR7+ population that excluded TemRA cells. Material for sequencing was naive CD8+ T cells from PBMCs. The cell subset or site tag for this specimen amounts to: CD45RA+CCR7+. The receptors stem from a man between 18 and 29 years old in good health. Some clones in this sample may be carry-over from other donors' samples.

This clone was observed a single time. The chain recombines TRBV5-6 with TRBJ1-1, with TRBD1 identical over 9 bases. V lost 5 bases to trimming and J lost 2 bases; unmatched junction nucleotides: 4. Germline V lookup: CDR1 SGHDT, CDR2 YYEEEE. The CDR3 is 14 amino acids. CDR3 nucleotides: TGTGCCAGCAGACCGGGACAGGGAAACACTGAAGCTTTCTTT. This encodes CASRPGQGNTEAFF.

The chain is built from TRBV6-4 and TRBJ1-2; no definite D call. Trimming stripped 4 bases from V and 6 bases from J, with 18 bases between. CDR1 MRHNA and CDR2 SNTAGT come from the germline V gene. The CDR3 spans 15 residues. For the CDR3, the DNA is TGTGCCAGCAGTGTCTCCGGCGGAACGGCGGATGGCTACACCTTC. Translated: CASSVSGGTADGYTF.

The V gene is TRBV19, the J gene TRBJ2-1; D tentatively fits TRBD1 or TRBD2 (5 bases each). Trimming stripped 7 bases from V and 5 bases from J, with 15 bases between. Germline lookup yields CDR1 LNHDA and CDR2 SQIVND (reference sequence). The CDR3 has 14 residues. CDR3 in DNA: TGTGCCAGTATGGGGACCGTGTCCCACAATGAGCAGTTCTTC. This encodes CASMGTVSHNEQFF.

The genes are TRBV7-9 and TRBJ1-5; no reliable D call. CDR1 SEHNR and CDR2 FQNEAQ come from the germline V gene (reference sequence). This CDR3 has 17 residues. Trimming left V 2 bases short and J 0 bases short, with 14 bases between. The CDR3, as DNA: TGTGCCAGCAGCTTAACTTTTCCAGGAAATAGCAATCAGCCCCAGCATTTT. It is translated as CASSLTFPGNSNQPQHF. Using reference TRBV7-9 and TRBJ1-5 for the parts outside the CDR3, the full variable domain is DTGVSQNPRHKITKRGQNVTFRCDPISEHNRLYWYRQTLGQGPEFLTYFQNEAQLEKSRLLSDRFSAERPKGSFSTLEIQRTEQGDSAMYLCASSLTFPGNSNQPQHFGDGTRLSIL.

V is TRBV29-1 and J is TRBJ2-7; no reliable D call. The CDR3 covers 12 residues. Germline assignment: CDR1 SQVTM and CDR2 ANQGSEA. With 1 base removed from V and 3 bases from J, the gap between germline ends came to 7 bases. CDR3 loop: CSVEGSDYEQYF. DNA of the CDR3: TGCAGCGTTGAAGGCTCTGACTACGAGCAGTACTTC.

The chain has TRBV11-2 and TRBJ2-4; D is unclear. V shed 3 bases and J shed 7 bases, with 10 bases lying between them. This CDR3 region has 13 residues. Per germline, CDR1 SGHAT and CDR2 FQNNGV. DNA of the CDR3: TGTGCCAGCAGCTTTCCCCCGAGGAACATTCAGTACTTC. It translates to CASSFPPRNIQYF.

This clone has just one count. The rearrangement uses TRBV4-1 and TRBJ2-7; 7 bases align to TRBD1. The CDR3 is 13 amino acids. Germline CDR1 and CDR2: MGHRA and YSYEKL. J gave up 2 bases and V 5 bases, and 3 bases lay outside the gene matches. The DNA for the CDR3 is TGCGCCAGCAGCTACGACAGGGCCTACGAGCAGTACTTC. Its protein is CASSYDRAYEQYF.

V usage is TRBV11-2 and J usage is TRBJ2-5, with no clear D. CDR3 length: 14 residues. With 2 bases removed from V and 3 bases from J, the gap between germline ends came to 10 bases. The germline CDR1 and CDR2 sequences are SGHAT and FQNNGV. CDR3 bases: TGTGCCAGCAGCTTATATGGGGATGAAGAGACCCAGTACTTC. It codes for CASSLYGDEETQYF.

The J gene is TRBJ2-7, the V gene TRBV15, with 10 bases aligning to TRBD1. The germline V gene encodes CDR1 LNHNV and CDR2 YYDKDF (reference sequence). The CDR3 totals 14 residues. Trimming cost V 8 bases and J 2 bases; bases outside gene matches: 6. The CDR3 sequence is CATGGTGATYEQYF. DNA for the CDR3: TGTGCCACCGGAGGGACAGGGGCCACCTACGAGCAGTACTTC.

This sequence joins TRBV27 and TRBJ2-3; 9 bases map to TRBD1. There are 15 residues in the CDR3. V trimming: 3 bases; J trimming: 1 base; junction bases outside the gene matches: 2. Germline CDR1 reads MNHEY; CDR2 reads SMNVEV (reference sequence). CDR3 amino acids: CASSFRDRGTDTQYF. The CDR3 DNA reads TGTGCCAGCAGTTTCCGGGACAGGGGCACAGATACGCAGTATTTT.

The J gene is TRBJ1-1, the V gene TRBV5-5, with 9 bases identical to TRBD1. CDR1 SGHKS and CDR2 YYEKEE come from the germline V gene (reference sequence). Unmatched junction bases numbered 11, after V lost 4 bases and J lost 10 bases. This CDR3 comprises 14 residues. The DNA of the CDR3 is TGTGCCAGCAGCCGGGGGACAGGGTCTTCGGGAGCTTTCTTT. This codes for CASSRGTGSSGAFF.

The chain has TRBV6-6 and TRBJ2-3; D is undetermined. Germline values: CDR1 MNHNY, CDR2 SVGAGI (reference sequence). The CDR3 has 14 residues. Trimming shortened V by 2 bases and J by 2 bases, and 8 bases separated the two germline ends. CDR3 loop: CASSYAPTTDTQYF. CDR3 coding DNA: TGTGCCAGCAGTTACGCACCTACCACAGATACGCAGTATTTT.

CDR3 sequence: CASSPRTSGYNEQFF. The CDR3 region has the DNA TGTGCCAGCAGCCCTAGGACTAGCGGATACAATGAGCAGTTCTTC. This chain uses TRBV4-2 with TRBJ2-1, with 10 bases identical to TRBD2. This CDR3 spans 15 amino acids. Germline V CDR1 and CDR2: LGHNA, YNFKEQ. V shed 4 bases, J shed 4 bases, and the junction held 4 bases outside the gene matches.